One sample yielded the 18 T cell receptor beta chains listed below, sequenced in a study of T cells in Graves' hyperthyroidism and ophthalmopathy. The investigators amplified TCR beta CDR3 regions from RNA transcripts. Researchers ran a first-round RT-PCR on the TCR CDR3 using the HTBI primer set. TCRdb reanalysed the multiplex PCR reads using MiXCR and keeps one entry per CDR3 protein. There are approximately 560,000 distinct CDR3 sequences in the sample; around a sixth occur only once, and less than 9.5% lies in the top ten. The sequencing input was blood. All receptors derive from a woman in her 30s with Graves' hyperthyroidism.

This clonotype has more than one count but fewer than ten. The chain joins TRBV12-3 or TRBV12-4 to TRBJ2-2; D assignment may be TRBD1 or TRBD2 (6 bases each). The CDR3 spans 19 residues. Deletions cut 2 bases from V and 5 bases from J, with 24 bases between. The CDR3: CASSLRRGLGIRGTGELFF. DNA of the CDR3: TGTGCCAGCAGTTTAAGGAGGGGGTTGGGTATCAGAGGGACCGGGGAGCTGTTTTTT.

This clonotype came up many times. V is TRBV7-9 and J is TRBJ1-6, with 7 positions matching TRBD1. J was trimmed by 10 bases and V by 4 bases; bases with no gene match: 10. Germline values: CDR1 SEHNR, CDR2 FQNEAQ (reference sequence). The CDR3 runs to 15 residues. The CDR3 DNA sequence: TGTGCCAGCAGCTCACACCGGGACAGCAACTCACCCCTCCACTTT. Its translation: CASSSHRDSNSPLHF.

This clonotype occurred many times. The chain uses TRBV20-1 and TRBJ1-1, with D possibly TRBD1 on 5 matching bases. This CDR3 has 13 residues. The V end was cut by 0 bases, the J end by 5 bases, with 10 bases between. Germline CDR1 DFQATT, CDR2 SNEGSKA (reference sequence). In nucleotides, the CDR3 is TGCAGTGCTAGAGATTCTCGGGGGACTGAAGCTTTCTTT. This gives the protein CSARDSRGTEAFF.

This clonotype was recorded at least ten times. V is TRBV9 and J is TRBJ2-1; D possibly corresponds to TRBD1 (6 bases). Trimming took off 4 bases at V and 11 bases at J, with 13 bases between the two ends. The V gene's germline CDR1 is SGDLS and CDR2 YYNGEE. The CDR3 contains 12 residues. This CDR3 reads CASSISGAQQFF. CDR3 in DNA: TGTGCCAGCAGCATATCAGGGGCGCAGCAGTTCTTC. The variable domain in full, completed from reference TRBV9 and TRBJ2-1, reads DSGVTQTPKHLITATGQRVTLRCSPRSGDLSVYWYQQSLDQGLQFLIQYYNGEERAKGNILERFSAQQFPDLHSELNLSSLELGDSALYFCASSISGAQQFFGPGTRLTVL.

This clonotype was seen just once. The CDR3 spells CASSYAGTKSYEQYF. The CDR3 nucleotides read TGTGCCAGCAGTTACGCCGGGACAAAGTCCTACGAGCAGTACTTC. V and J are TRBV6-2 or TRBV6-3 and TRBJ2-7, with D tentatively TRBD1 (6 bases). V gave up 2 bases and J gave up 1 base, with 12 bases separating them. Germline V gene sequence: CDR1 MNHEY, CDR2 SVGEGT. The CDR3 extends over 15 amino acids.

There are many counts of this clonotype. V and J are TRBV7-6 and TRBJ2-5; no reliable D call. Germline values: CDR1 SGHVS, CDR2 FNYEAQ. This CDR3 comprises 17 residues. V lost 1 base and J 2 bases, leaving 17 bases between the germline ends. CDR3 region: CASSLDPTRRTQETQYF. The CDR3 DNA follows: TGTGCCAGCAGCTTAGATCCGACGAGAAGGACGCAAGAGACCCAGTACTTC.

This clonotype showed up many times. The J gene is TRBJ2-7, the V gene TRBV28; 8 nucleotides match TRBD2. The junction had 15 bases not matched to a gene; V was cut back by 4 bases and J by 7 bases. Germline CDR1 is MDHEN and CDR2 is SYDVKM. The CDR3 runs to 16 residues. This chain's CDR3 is CASSSLTGGPGREQYF. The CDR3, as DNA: TGTGCCAGCAGTTCATTAACGGGAGGGCCTGGAAGGGAGCAGTACTTC.

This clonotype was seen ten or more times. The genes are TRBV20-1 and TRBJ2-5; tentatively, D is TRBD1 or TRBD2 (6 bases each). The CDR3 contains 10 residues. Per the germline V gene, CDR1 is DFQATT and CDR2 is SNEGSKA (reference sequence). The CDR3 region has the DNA TGCATAGCCGGGGGCCGGACCCAGTACTTC. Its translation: CIAGGRTQYF.

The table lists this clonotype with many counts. CDR3 residues: CASRPGTRNTEAFF. CDR3 coding DNA: TGTGCCAGCAGGCCCGGGACAAGGAACACTGAAGCTTTCTTT. V and J are TRBV27 and TRBJ1-1; D may be TRBD1 (6 bases). The CDR3 has 14 amino acids. Trimming removed 6 bases at V and 1 base at J, with 12 bases between. CDR1 is MNHEY, CDR2 SMNVEV, per germline (reference sequence).

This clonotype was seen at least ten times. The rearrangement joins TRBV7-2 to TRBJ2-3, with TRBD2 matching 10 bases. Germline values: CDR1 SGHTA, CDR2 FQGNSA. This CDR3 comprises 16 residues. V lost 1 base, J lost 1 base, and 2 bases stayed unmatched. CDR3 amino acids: CASSLGGTSGTDTQYF. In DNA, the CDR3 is TGTGCCAGCAGCTTAGGGGGGACTAGCGGCACAGATACGCAGTATTTT.

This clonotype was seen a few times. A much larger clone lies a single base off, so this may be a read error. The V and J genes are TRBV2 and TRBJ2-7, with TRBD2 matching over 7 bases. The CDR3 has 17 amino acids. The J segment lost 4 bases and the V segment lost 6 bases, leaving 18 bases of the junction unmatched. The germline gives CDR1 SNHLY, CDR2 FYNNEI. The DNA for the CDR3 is TGTGCCAGCAGCACCTCCTTTAACGGGAGGAACAGTTACGAGCAGTACTTC. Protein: CASSTSFNGRNSYEQYF.

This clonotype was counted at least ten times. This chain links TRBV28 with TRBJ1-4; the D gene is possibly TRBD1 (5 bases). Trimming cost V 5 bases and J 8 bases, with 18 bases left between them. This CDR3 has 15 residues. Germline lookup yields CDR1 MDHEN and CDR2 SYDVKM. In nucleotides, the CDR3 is TGTGCCAGCAGTCGGACCGGGACGGCTGTGGAAAAACTGTTTTTT. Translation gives CASSRTGTAVEKLFF.

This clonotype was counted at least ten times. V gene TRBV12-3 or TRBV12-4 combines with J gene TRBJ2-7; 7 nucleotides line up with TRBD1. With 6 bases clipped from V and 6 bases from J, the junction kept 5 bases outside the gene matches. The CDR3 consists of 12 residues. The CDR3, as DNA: TGTGCCAGCAGACAGGGGCCTCGCGAGCAGTACTTC. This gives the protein CASRQGPREQYF.

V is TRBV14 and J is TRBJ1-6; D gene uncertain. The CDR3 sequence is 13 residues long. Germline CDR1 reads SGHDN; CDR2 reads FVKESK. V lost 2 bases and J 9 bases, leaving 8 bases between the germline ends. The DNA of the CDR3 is TGTGCCAGCAGCCAATCGTTCGGTTCACCCCTCCACTTT. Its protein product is CASSQSFGSPLHF.

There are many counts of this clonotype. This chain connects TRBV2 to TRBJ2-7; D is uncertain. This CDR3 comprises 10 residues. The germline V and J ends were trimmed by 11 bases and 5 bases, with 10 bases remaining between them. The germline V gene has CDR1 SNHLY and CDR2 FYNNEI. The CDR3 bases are TGTGCCGTCAGCAGGAACGAGCAGTACTTC. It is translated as CAVSRNEQYF.

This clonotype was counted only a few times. CDR3 in DNA: TGTGCCAGCAGTCAACTTATGACCGAGGGTTATACGCAGTATTTT. It is translated as CASSQLMTEGYTQYF. The chain employs TRBV27 and TRBJ2-3, with D maybe TRBD2 (5 bases). Per the germline V gene, CDR1 is MNHEY and CDR2 is SMNVEV (reference sequence). CDR3 length equals 15 residues. Trimming stripped 5 bases from V and 7 bases from J, with 19 bases between.

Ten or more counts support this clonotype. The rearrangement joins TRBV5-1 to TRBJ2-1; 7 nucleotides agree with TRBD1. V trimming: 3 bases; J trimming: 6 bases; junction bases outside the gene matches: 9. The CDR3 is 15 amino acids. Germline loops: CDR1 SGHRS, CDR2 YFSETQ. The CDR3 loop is CASSWSGGRINEQFF. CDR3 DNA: TGCGCCAGCAGCTGGTCAGGGGGTAGGATCAATGAGCAGTTCTTC.

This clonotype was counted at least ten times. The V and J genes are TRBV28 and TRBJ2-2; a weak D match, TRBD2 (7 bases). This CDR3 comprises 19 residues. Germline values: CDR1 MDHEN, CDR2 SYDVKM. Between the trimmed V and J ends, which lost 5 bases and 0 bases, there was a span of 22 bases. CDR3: CASSHSRWGLAANTGELFF. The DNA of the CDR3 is TGTGCCAGCAGTCACTCCAGGTGGGGGCTAGCGGCGAACACCGGGGAGCTGTTTTTT.